This T cell receptor beta chain was sequenced in a study of blood T cell repertoires in COVID-19. Study at large: Both acute and convalescent COVID-19 samples were obtained from the United States, Italy and Spain. Sources were T cells, B-cell-depleted T cells, or PBMCs; the material itself was cDNA or gDNA.

As originally analysed: How many nucleated cells were present was estimated from reference gene primer amplification. Clones were sequenced by immunoSEQ multiplex PCR, and TCRdb holds only the in-frame ones, with some missing. That table gives V, J and clone size, and the DNA gave D and trimming. The sample holds roughly 58,000 clones, approximately 84% seen once. The clonotype was recovered from a man in his 70s with active COVID-19. The specimen sequenced was peripheral blood.

The CDR3 region has the DNA TGTGCCAGTACACAGGGCCCGTACACTGAAGCTTTCTTT. This encodes CASTQGPYTEAFF. This chain joins TRBV19 and TRBJ1-1, with D possibly being TRBD1 (6 bases). Trimming took 7 bases from V and 3 from J, leaving 12 bases between them. Germline CDR1 is LNHDA and CDR2 is SQIVND (reference sequence). CDR3 size: 13 residues.